A single T cell receptor beta chain is shown here with its context. Its antigen is currently not known. No much larger clone is present one base from it, and per-base qualities are unavailable. Libraries were made using the immunoSEQ multiplex PCR assay. For the multiplex PCR, a mixture combining 60 forward primers for TCR Vbeta segments and 13 reverse primers for TCR Jbeta segments was used. Amplification of the CDR3 region of rearranged TCR beta genes was performed with a multiplex PCR assay on genomic DNA. The Illumina HiSeq System was used to sequence the amplified TCR beta libraries as 87-base-pair reads. Concerning the study's data processing: A later analysis counted about 80 million unique TCR beta chains across the 550 to 750 repertoires, and some 11 million of these chains were shared by at least two donors. A nearest-neighbor algorithm error-corrected the raw reads and collapsed the reads into unique sequences, merging closely related sequences to remove PCR and sequencing errors. Alignment of CDR3 sequences to IMGT reference sequences was used to assign V, D and J gene segments. Each retained sequence needed at least a six-nucleotide match to both a V gene segment and a J gene segment. A rearrangement was called productive if the CDR3 had no stop codons and remained in frame with V and J, and every other rearrangement was called non-productive. Following IMGT convention, CDR3 was defined as the stretch from the second conserved V-encoded cysteine to the conserved J-encoded phenylalanine. Sequences without an unambiguous match to a single V gene segment were excluded from the earlier analysis of approximately 560 of the donors. In an earlier analysis of roughly 500 of the donors, V segments were called functional above 56.7% productive rearrangements and were called segregating when the between-donor standard deviation exceeded 5%. A statistical classification framework was built to diagnose cytomegalovirus status from the catalog of TCR beta chain sequences. A later analysis assigned V and J genes by comparing TCR nucleotide sequences with IMGT/GENE-DB human TR gene sequences. The TCRdist pipeline was used in a later analysis to assign CDR3 sequences and most-parsimonious VDJ recombination scenarios. In a later analysis, each TCR beta chain was defined by its CDR3 amino acid sequence together with its V-gene family, and reads without a unique V-gene family were excluded. To address suspected cross-contamination and a sequencing artifact, a later analysis removed roughly 580 highly shared, low-generation-probability nucleotide sequences. In a later analysis, a clonal expansion index was calculated for each public chain from normalized within-repertoire ranks of inferred template counts. In a later analysis, generation probabilities were computed using a VDJ recombination model fitted to out-of-frame rearrangements, and the results were checked against IGoR. In a later analysis, hypergeometric tests were used to score TCR-TCR, TCR-HLA and TCR-CMV co-occurrence, with a repertoire-size bias correction applied to TCR pairs. In a later analysis, false discovery rates were estimated by permuting HLA or CMV assignments 20 times. In a later analysis, co-occurring TCRs were grouped with DBSCAN, and TCRdist sequence similarity was added when clustering was performed within HLA-allele-positive subsets. Repertoires with fewer than 30,000 or more than 120,000 public chains were left out of co-occurrence clustering, as were about five repertoires with anomalous nucleotide sharing. Imported from immuneACCESS, the table was reduced by TCRdb to in-frame sequences with V and J called. These copies leave out some clones; in studies compared against another copy, an unresolved V gene accounts for under half, and the cause of the remainder is not known. For V, J and clone size, that table is used; D and trimming come from the DNA. The sample has 110,000 or so clones on record, 60% to 85% of them singletons. The top ten hold roughly 2.6% of the sample.

Trimming removed 5 bases from V and 4 bases from J; the gene matches leave 5 bases unexplained. From a lookup of the germline V gene, CDR1 and CDR2 are SGHVS and FNYEAQ. The CDR3 starts with the cysteine, ends with the phenylalanine, and has 16 residues. The entry retains the CDR3 DNA only, 48 bases that are in frame from base 1. The data were obtained in a study of cytomegalovirus exposure and HLA in healthy donors (dated by TCRdb to 2015 to 2018). As for the study more broadly: An earlier analysis of 587 of the donors reported 250 to 350 Gb of sequence data and roughly 100 million unique TCR beta sequences from 150 million to 200 million T cells. Roughly 5 DR-DQ haplotypes were handled as single units for association and clustering, since linkage in the cohort was strong. The number of donors typed differed by locus, with about 620-630 for A, B, C, DRB1 and DQB1, roughly 520 for DQA1, 606 for DPA1, and around 430 for DPB1. Roughly 300 gigabases of sequencing data and 70 million to 85 million unique TCR sequences were included in an early release covering roughly 600 HLA-typed donors. The genetic ancestry cluster associated with self-reported Caucasian donors included about four fifths of the 398 genotyped donors. An earlier analysis of 587 of the donors used high-throughput TCR beta sequencing to judge whether each TCR beta V gene segment behaved as functional or pseudogenic. Besides the first cohort of 666 subjects, a separate validation cohort made up of some 110 different subjects was used. To study patterns of TCR occurrence, a later analysis re-analyzed previously published TCR beta repertoires from 500 to 850 donors and added high-resolution HLA genotyping. Donor age, sex, ethnicity and CMV serostatus were collected together with the repertoire data. On average, about 240,000 unique TCR beta nucleotide sequences were sequenced per donor among 300 to 500 genotyped donors of the cohort, with around 19% of those sequences being non-productive. Rather than using new phenotypic data, the later analysis identified candidate immune exposures from TCR beta sequences and from how often those sequences occurred across donors. Genome-wide SNP genotypes for about 65% of the 666 donors were used in a later genetic analysis, which treated that subset as a discovery cohort. To predict cytomegalovirus infection status, the study combined high-throughput TCR immunosequencing, statistical association of individual TCRs with disease status, and machine learning. The study used immunosequencing to profile the T cell repertoires of 666 subjects and linked those repertoires to cytomegalovirus serostatus. Class I and class II HLA loci were covered by the typing at four-digit resolution. Every repertoire in the discovery cohort had been generated on one and the same sequencing platform. The study was designed to test whether signatures of past pathogen exposure could be identified by cataloging public T cell receptors. The full study reports these points: In vitro tests confirmed that three of the cytomegalovirus-associated TCR beta chains recognize cytomegalovirus antigens. In a later analysis, TCR association rates were found to vary across HLA loci, with the most associated TCRs seen for DRB1 alleles and the fewest for HLA-C alleles. Cytomegalovirus status was reported to be diagnosed by the classifier with high specificity and sensitivity in both the original and validation cohorts. In a later analysis, HLA-associated TCR beta chains showed more clonal expansion and lower generation probabilities than non-associated chains that were equally common. When HLA alleles, especially DR and DQ, strongly co-occurred, TCR associations were difficult to assign to individual alleles. Because the 87-base-pair reads could not distinguish some IMGT-functional V segments, including TRBV6-2 and TRBV6-3, those segments were excluded. Most TCR sequences were observed very rarely across donors, whereas some public TCRs were present in many individuals. In a later analysis, several top co-occurrence clusters were reported to appear linked to parvovirus B19, influenza, CMV and Epstein-Barr virus. Most CMV-associated TCR beta chains appeared to be HLA-restricted in a later analysis, and the HLA associations seemed to be driven largely by CMV exposure. A later genetic analysis associated a missense DCLRE1C variant with V-gene and J-gene trimming of TCR beta chains, and an independent cohort replicated the association. The study listed around 160 TCR beta chains as associated with cytomegalovirus. Compared with the approximately 720-donor mean, donors in an Asian-associated ancestry cluster had fewer N-insertions in productive TCRs, according to a later genetic analysis. A further reported finding was that TCR beta sequences accurately predicted the HLA-A and HLA-B alleles for most subjects in the first cohort. A later analysis associated around 16,000 TCR beta sequences with specific HLA alleles at a false discovery rate of 0.05. Only TCR beta chains were sequenced in this cohort, and the absence of alpha or paired-chain data limited detectable features. The sequencing pipeline was judged likely to have produced a cluster of highly shared sequence variants as a technical artifact. Because HLA typing was unavailable for some donors at each locus, only the typed subset was used in association tests. According to the authors, the approach could potentially be generalized to other disease states and immunological phenotypes. Correlated functional status among segregating V segments might be attributable to linkage disequilibrium, but an unknown experimental factor could not be ruled out. Presence/absence analyses assumed roughly uniform sequencing depth across donors, an assumption that may not hold. Because counts were too low, seventeen rarely observed V segments, including chromosome 9 orphons, were excluded from the earlier analysis of several hundred of the donors. For the cohort, immune exposure information was limited to CMV serostatus. Broadly in line with IMGT annotations, most TCR beta V segments showed up in productive rearrangements about 87% or about 30% of the time in an earlier analysis of 450 to 750 of the donors.

The cohort was made up of about 670 healthy bone marrow donors. Cohort members were all nominally healthy when sampled, although unrecorded immune exposures were likely present. The donor tested CMV seronegative, placing the donor among the roughly 350 seronegative members of the cohort. Each donor provided a peripheral blood sample, and peripheral blood mononuclear cells were used for TCR beta sequencing. The Qiagen DNeasy Blood Extraction Kit was used to extract genomic DNA from the blood cell samples. Rearrangement joined TRBV7-6 to TRBJ2-2; TRBD1 aligns with 12 central bases. The receptor's source is a female donor in good health and CMV-seronegative. Sample: PBMCs. The bases are TGTGCCAGCAGCCCGAGGGACAGGGGGCTCACCGGGGAGCTGTTTTTT. Protein translation: CASSPRDRGLTGELFF.